The 24 T cell receptor beta chains below all came from one sample that was sequenced in a study of cytomegalovirus exposure and HLA in healthy donors. The primer mix had 60 Vbeta and 13 Jbeta primers. TCRdb keeps only in-frame clones here, not all; method: immunoSEQ multiplex PCR. In the table there are around 90,000 clones, around 80% of which are singletons. The sample consisted of PBMCs. The receptors derive from a man aged 25 to 45 in good health and CMV-seronegative.

V usage is TRBV29-1 and J usage is TRBJ1-1, with D perhaps matching TRBD1 (5 bases). The V gene lost 7 bases and the J gene lost 5 bases, with 14 bases spanning the gap. Germline V CDR1 and CDR2: SQVTM, ANQGSEA. This CDR3 is 12 amino acids long. The CDR3 spells CSAGRDWTEAFF. CDR3 sequence (DNA): TGCAGCGCGGGGAGGGACTGGACTGAAGCTTTCTTT. The full variable domain, in which reference TRBV29-1 and TRBJ1-1 provide the parts outside the CDR3, is SAVISQKPSRDICQRGTSLTIQCQVDSQVTMMFWYRQQPGQSLTLIATANQGSEATYESGFVIDKFPISRPNLTFSTLTVSNMSPEDSSIYLCSAGRDWTEAFFGQGTRLTVV.

The chain carries TRBV27 and TRBJ2-2, with D uncertain. The length of the CDR3 is 15 residues. Trimming took off 4 bases at V and 0 bases at J, with 9 bases between the two ends. Germline V lookup: CDR1 MNHEY, CDR2 SMNVEV (reference sequence). CDR3 in DNA: TGTGCCAGCAGTTATGGCAGTACGAACACCGGGGAGCTGTTTTTT. Translating it yields CASSYGSTNTGELFF.

This rearrangement joins TRBV7-9 to TRBJ1-1, with D unclear. Germline lookup yields CDR1 SEHNR and CDR2 FQNEAQ (reference sequence). This CDR3 contains 14 residues. V dropped 6 bases and J dropped 1 base, with 12 bases sitting between them. The CDR3 DNA reads as TGTGCCAGCAGACCTTCTCGGAGGAACACTGAAGCTTTCTTT. It encodes CASRPSRRNTEAFF.

The chain links TRBV7-2 to TRBJ2-1; 7 bases are shared with TRBD2. V dropped 3 bases and J dropped 5; count of bases not matched to a gene: 10. CDR1 is SGHTA, CDR2 FQGNSA, per germline. CDR3 size: 16 residues. The CDR3 sequence: CASSLFGGTKNNEQFF. The CDR3 DNA sequence: TGTGCCAGCAGCTTGTTCGGGGGGACGAAAAACAATGAGCAGTTCTTC.

The V and J genes are TRBV5-1 and TRBJ2-3; 7 bases map to TRBD2. Trimming took 6 bases from V and 4 from J; bases not matched to a gene: 8. The CDR3 totals 14 residues. CDR1 is SGHRS, CDR2 YFSETQ, per germline. In nucleotides, the CDR3 is TGCGCCAGCAAAACGTGGGAGGGCCCAGATACGCAGTATTTT. Protein product: CASKTWEGPDTQYF.

J is TRBJ1-2 and V is TRBV2, with 7 bases identical to TRBD1. Germline V gene lookup returns CDR1 SNHLY and CDR2 FYNNEI. With 4 bases clipped from V and 6 bases from J, the junction kept 17 bases outside the gene matches. This CDR3 region has 17 residues. CDR3 protein: CASSGGGTVTWGNGYTF. The CDR3, as DNA: TGTGCCAGCAGTGGAGGAGGGACAGTGACCTGGGGGAATGGCTACACCTTC.

This clone was seen only a few times. The chain has TRBV10-3 and TRBJ2-3; D is possibly TRBD2 (5 bases). Between the trimmed V and J ends, which lost 11 bases and 6 bases, there was a span of 21 bases. The germline CDR1 and CDR2 sequences are ENHRY and SYGVKD. The CDR3 spans 14 residues. DNA for the CDR3: TGTGCCGTCAAACTAGGACCTTCTGGTGATACGCAGTATTTT. Translated, it gives CAVKLGPSGDTQYF.

This CDR3 is CASSRGARGEQYF. CDR3 bases: TGTGCCAGTAGTCGGGGGGCGCGAGGCGAGCAGTACTTC. V is TRBV19 and J is TRBJ2-7; the D gene is possibly TRBD2 (7 bases). Germline V lookup: CDR1 LNHDA, CDR2 SQIVND (reference sequence). The CDR3 has 13 amino acids. V lost 5 bases and J lost 6, with 14 bases in between.

For the CDR3, the DNA is TGCGCCAGCAGCTCCGGGACAGGGGTGAGCTATGGCTACACCTTC. Protein product: CASSSGTGVSYGYTF. This chain joins TRBV5-1 and TRBJ1-2, with 10 positions matching TRBD1. V shed 3 bases, J shed 4 bases, and the junction held 6 bases outside the gene matches. The CDR3 covers 15 residues. Germline-derived CDR1 and CDR2 are SGHRS and YFSETQ.

In this sample, this clone turned up a few times. V gene TRBV2 combines with J gene TRBJ2-2, with D maybe TRBD2 (6 bases). The CDR3 covers 16 residues. V gave up 6 bases and J gave up 2 bases, with 16 bases separating them. Germline V gives CDR1 SNHLY, CDR2 FYNNEI. CDR3 sequence (DNA): TGTGCCAGCAGGGGAGCCCCTAGCGTTAACACCGGGGAGCTGTTTTTT. It specifies CASRGAPSVNTGELFF.

V and J are TRBV6-1 and TRBJ1-1; 7 bases map to TRBD1. Germline V CDR1 and CDR2: MNHNS, SASEGT. V was clipped by 4 bases and J by 4 bases; unmatched bases: 9. This CDR3 contains 15 residues. As DNA, the CDR3 is TGTGCCAGCAGTGTGCGACAGGGAAGGGGCACTGAAGCTTTCTTT. Amino acid sequence: CASSVRQGRGTEAFF.

The genes are TRBV9 and TRBJ1-1, with D possibly TRBD1 on 5 matching bases. Trimming shortened V by 0 bases and J by 1 base, and 10 bases separated the two germline ends. The CDR3 is 15 residues long. Looked up from germline, CDR1 is SGDLS and CDR2 is YYNGEE. For the CDR3, the DNA is TGTGCCAGCAGCGTAGATCAGGGCGCGAACACTGAAGCTTTCTTT. As protein: CASSVDQGANTEAFF.

V usage is TRBV5-8 and J usage is TRBJ1-5, with D perhaps matching TRBD1 (5 bases). This CDR3 contains 14 residues. CDR1 is SGHTS, CDR2 YDEGEE, per germline. V gave up 4 bases and J gave up 1 base, with 9 bases separating them. Here the CDR3 DNA reads TGTGCCAGCAGCCGGGGGGGAAGCAATCAGCCCCAGCATTTT. This codes for CASSRGGSNQPQHF.

The chain combines TRBV6-5 with TRBJ1-6; a weak D match, TRBD1 (6 bases). The CDR3 covers 14 residues. Germline CDR1 reads MNHEY; CDR2 reads SVGAGI. V dropped 5 bases and J dropped 8 bases, with 13 bases sitting between them. The CDR3 region is CASSESGAYSPLHF. DNA of the CDR3: TGTGCCAGCAGTGAATCAGGGGCTTATTCACCCCTCCACTTT.

J is TRBJ2-1 and V is TRBV4-1, with 8 bases matching TRBD1. Per the germline V gene, CDR1 is MGHRA and CDR2 is YSYEKL. The CDR3 runs 18 residues. Unmatched junction bases numbered 9, after V lost 0 bases and J lost 2 bases. CDR3 sequence: CASSQDRAGTGTYNEQFF. CDR3 in DNA: TGCGCCAGCAGCCAAGATCGCGCCGGGACAGGAACCTACAATGAGCAGTTCTTC.

This clone was counted once. The chain has TRBV5-4 and TRBJ2-5, with 9 bases lining up with TRBD2. V dropped 10 bases and J dropped 1; count of bases not matched to a gene: 11. Germline values: CDR1 SGHNT, CDR2 YYREEE (reference sequence). The CDR3 is 15 residues long. The DNA for the CDR3 is TGTGCCGCTTTCGGGCGGGGGGGCAGCCAAGAGACCCAGTACTTC. Translating it yields CAAFGRGGSQETQYF.

V is TRBV5-1 and J is TRBJ2-5, with 9 bases that match TRBD2. Trimming cost V 7 bases and J 1 base; bases outside gene matches: 8. This CDR3 has 15 residues. CDR1 is SGHRS, CDR2 YFSETQ, per germline. The CDR3 nucleotides read TGCGCCAGCGGGGTTGGCGGGAGGGCCCAAGAGACCCAGTACTTC. Translated, it gives CASGVGGRAQETQYF.

The chain joins TRBV10-1 to TRBJ1-5; weak D call: TRBD1 (6 bases). Between the trimmed V and J ends, which lost 7 bases and 1 base, there was a span of 14 bases. The CDR3 length is 15 residues. The germline V gene encodes CDR1 WNHNN and CDR2 SYGVQD (reference sequence). The CDR3 sequence is CASTADSPSNQPQHF. Here the CDR3 DNA reads TGCGCCAGCACTGCGGACAGTCCAAGCAATCAGCCCCAGCATTTT.

In nucleotides, the CDR3 is TGTGCCAGCAGGACAGGGGGGTTTAGCAATCAGCCCCAGCATTTT. This gives the protein CASRTGGFSNQPQHF. The chain employs TRBV6-1 and TRBJ1-5; TRBD1 matches at 9 bases. Looked up from germline, CDR1 is MNHNS and CDR2 is SASEGT. The CDR3 covers 15 residues. V was clipped by 6 bases and J by 0 bases; unmatched bases: 3.

CDR3 amino acids: CASSLTGQEGYTF. The CDR3 coding sequence is TGTGCCAGTAGCTTGACAGGACAGGAGGGCTACACCTTC. The chain joins TRBV19 to TRBJ1-2, with 7 bases matching TRBD1. CDR3 length: 13 amino acids. The V segment lost 6 bases and the J segment 8 bases; nucleotides outside the gene matches: 9. Germline loops: CDR1 LNHDA, CDR2 SQIVND (reference sequence). Based on the CDR3 plus reference TRBV19 and TRBJ1-2, the full variable domain is DGGITQSPKYLFRKEGQNVTLSCEQNLNHDAMYWYRQDPGQGLRLIYYSQIVNDFQKGDIAEGYSVSREKKESFPLTVTSAQKNPTAFYLCASSLTGQEGYTFGSGTRLTVV.

J is TRBJ1-4 and V is TRBV5-6; D possibly corresponds to TRBD1 (6 bases). The germline CDR1 and CDR2 sequences are SGHDT and YYEEEE. V lost 4 bases, J lost 8 bases, and 18 bases lay in between. This CDR3 spans 15 amino acids. Here the CDR3 reads CASSPSGAGREKLFF. DNA for the CDR3: TGTGCCAGCAGCCCGTCAGGGGCAGGTCGAGAAAAACTGTTTTTT.

The chain joins TRBV2 to TRBJ2-3, with 10 bases that match TRBD1. CDR1 and CDR2 from the germline V gene are SNHLY and FYNNEI. The CDR3 has 16 residues. V was clipped by 5 bases and J by 2 bases; unmatched bases: 7. DNA of the CDR3: TGTGCCAGCAGTTGGACAGGGGGTTTAGTCACAGATACGCAGTATTTT. It translates to CASSWTGGLVTDTQYF.

The chain employs TRBV10-2 and TRBJ1-6; D possibly corresponds to TRBD1 (6 bases). Germline V CDR1 and CDR2: WSHSY, SAAADI. There are 13 residues in the CDR3. V lost 6 bases and J lost 3, with 6 bases in between. The CDR3 region is CASRQGYNSPLHF. The CDR3 DNA sequence: TGCGCCAGCAGACAGGGCTATAATTCACCCCTCCACTTT.

This clone was seen only a few times. The chain has TRBV5-1 and TRBJ2-6; 8 bases map to TRBD1. Germline V gene data show CDR1 as SGHRS and CDR2 as YFSETQ. The CDR3 is 15 residues long. V lost 4 bases to trimming and J lost 1 base; unmatched junction nucleotides: 1. The CDR3 DNA is TGCGCCAGCAGCCAGGGGGCGTCTGGGGCCAACGTCCTGACTTTC. Its protein product is CASSQGASGANVLTF.